The text below deals with one T cell receptor beta chain. Its antigen specificity is not known. Possible read error: a much larger clone is one base away. The sample comes from a study of T cell repertoires in cytomegalovirus infection (dated by TCRdb to 2018 to 2020). Describing the broader study: Because public TCR beta signatures pointed to carriage of CMV infection together with the matching HLA type, the HLA type of each donor mattered for the analysis.

The sample was run on an Illumina HiSeq 1500. The raw public reads went through TCRdb reprocessing: fastp at Q25, MiXCR clone calling, in-frame beta chains kept. Entries that share a CDR3 protein sequence are merged under the most common genes and DNA. The sample table records 200,000 or so distinct CDR3 sequences; about 28% of these occur just once. The ten largest clones capture approximately 31% of the sample. On the study overall, not on this receptor specifically: The ex vivo response was dominated by HLA-C-restricted CMV-specific TCR beta clonotypes, and the single most frequent clonotype in two of eight donors was supplied by these HLA-C-restricted clonotypes. In both this cohort and an independent roughly 350-donor cohort, the cumulative frequency of public TCR beta family members distinguished carriers of CMV infection plus the relevant HLA type.

The CDR3 runs 15 amino acids, cysteine and phenylalanine included. Only the CDR3 DNA is retained, 45 bases long and in frame from the first base. V is pared back by 5 bases and J by 0 bases, with 11 bases lying between the germline termini. In the germline V gene, CDR1 corresponds to SGHVS and CDR2 to FQNEAQ. This sequence was found in a human donor in good health (CMV status not recorded). Some clones in this sample may be carry-over from other donors' samples. The specimen sequenced was PBMCs. Here the chain combines TRBV7-8 and TRBJ1-3, with the D gene call left open. CDR3 region: CASSLSTSSGNTIYF. At the DNA level, the sequence is TGTGCCAGCAGCCTCTCAACCTCCTCTGGAAACACCATATATTTT.